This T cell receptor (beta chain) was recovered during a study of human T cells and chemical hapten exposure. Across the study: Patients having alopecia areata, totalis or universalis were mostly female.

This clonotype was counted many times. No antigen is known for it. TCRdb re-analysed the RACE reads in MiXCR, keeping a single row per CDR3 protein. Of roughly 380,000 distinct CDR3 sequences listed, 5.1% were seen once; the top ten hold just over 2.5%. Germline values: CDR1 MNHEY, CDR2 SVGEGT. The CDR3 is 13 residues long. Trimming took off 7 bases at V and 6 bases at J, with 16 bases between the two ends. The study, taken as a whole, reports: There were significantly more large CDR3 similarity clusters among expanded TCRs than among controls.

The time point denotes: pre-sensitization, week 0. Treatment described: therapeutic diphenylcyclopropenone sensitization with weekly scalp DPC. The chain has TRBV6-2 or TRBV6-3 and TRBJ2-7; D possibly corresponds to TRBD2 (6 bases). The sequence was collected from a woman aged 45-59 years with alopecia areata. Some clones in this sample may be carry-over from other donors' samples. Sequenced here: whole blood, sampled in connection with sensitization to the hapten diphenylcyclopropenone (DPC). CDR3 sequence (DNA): TGTGCCAGCATCAAGGAGGGGTTAAGCGAGCAGTACTTC. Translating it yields CASIKEGLSEQYF.